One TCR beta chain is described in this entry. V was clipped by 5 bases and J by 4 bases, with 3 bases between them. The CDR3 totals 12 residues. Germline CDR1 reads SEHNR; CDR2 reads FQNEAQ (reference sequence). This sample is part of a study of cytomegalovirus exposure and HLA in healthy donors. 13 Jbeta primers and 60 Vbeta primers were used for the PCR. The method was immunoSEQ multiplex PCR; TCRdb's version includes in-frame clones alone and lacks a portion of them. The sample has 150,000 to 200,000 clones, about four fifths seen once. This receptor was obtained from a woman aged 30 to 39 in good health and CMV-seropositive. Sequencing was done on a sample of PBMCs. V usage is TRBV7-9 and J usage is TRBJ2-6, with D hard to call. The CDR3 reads CASSLGANVLTF. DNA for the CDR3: TGTGCCAGCAGCCTGGGGGCCAACGTCCTGACTTTC.